Detailed here is one TCR beta chain. From RNA transcripts, TCR beta CDR3 regions were amplified. First-round RT-PCR of the TCR CDR3 relied on the HTBI primer set. TCRdb itself ran the multiplex PCR reads through MiXCR, one entry per CDR3 protein. The sample contains fewer than 300,000 distinct CDR3 sequences, 25% of which appear only once. This specimen comes from a study of T cells in Graves' hyperthyroidism and ophthalmopathy. From germline, CDR1 is MNHNS and CDR2 SASEGT. J lost 1 base, V lost 7 bases, and 10 bases had no gene match. The CDR3 runs 16 residues. The sequence came from a man aged 40-50 years with Graves' hyperthyroidism that later progressed to Graves' ophthalmopathy. The chain joins TRBV6-1 to TRBJ2-4; 7 bases are shared with TRBD2. Input material: blood. CDR3 residues: CASTPTGGFAKNIQYF. The CDR3 nucleotides read TGTGCCAGCACTCCCACGGGGGGATTTGCCAAAAACATTCAGTACTTC.